One and the same sample provided the 16 T cell receptor beta chains below, sequenced in a study of T cell responses to AZD1222 COVID-19 vaccine. Assay: immunoSEQ multiplex PCR; the TCRdb copy retains only in-frame clones and omits some. The sample lists about 28,000 clones, 75% to 90% occurring once. The sample in question was peripheral blood, obtained on day 0 of AZD1222 vaccination. All receptors derive from an adult in good health.

The chain has TRBV6-1 and TRBJ1-1; weak D call: TRBD1 (5 bases). The germline CDR1 and CDR2 sequences are MNHNS and SASEGT. This CDR3 spans 13 amino acids. Trimming took 3 bases from V and 4 from J, leaving 9 bases between them. The CDR3 DNA is TGTGCCAGCAGTGATTACGGGGGCACTGAAGCTTTCTTT. It codes for CASSDYGGTEAFF.

V and J are TRBV9 and TRBJ2-3; no clear D. Germline assignment: CDR1 SGDLS and CDR2 YYNGEE. The CDR3 is 16 amino acids. Between the trimmed V and J ends, which lost 3 bases and 0 bases, there was a span of 14 bases. Here the CDR3 reads CASSESRQESTDTQYF. The CDR3 region has the DNA TGTGCCAGCAGCGAGAGCCGTCAGGAGAGCACAGATACGCAGTATTTT.

This chain joins TRBV5-1 and TRBJ2-7; 8 bases are a match to TRBD2. Germline CDR1 reads SGHRS; CDR2 reads YFSETQ. CDR3 length: 15 amino acids. The junction had 9 bases not matched to a gene; V was cut back by 0 bases and J by 7 bases. The CDR3 here is CASSLGHSGSEEQYF. The CDR3 coding sequence is TGCGCCAGCAGCTTGGGTCACAGCGGGAGTGAAGAGCAGTACTTC.

This rearrangement joins TRBV5-1 to TRBJ1-2, with D possibly TRBD1 on 5 matching bases. Germline V gene lookup returns CDR1 SGHRS and CDR2 YFSETQ. V dropped 0 bases and J dropped 3 bases, with 15 bases sitting between them. The CDR3 extends over 16 amino acids. This CDR3 is CASSLGDGPHDYGYTF. DNA for the CDR3: TGCGCCAGCAGCTTGGGGGACGGTCCCCATGACTATGGCTACACCTTC.

The V and J genes are TRBV7-2 and TRBJ2-7; D not certain. Germline V gene sequence: CDR1 SGHTA, CDR2 FQGNSA. The CDR3 is 13 residues long. Trimming pared 1 base from V and 3 bases from J, leaving 7 bases between. As DNA, the CDR3 is TGTGCCAGCAGCTTAGAAGGTCGCTACGAGCAGTACTTC. Its translation is CASSLEGRYEQYF. The full variable domain, completed using reference TRBV7-2 and TRBJ2-7, is GAGVSQSPSNKVTEKGKDVELRCDPISGHTALYWYRQSLGQGLEFLIYFQGNSAPDKSGLPSDRFSAERTGGSVSTLTIQRTQQEDSAVYLCASSLEGRYEQYFGPGTRLTVT.

This clone has just a few counts. The chain links TRBV11-2 to TRBJ2-7, with 8 bases that match TRBD2. V gave up 2 bases and J gave up 4 bases; unmatched junction bases: 4. Germline V gives CDR1 SGHAT, CDR2 FQNNGV. The CDR3 sequence is 14 residues long. DNA of the CDR3: TGTGCCAGCAGCTTATTAGCGGGATTTTACGAGCAGTACTTC. Residues: CASSLLAGFYEQYF.

This chain connects TRBV3-1 (or the pseudogene TRBV3-2) to TRBJ1-4; 8 nucleotides align to TRBD1. CDR1 and CDR2 (germline): LGHDT, YNNKEL (reference sequence). The V segment lost 5 bases and the J segment 3 bases; nucleotides outside the gene matches: 14. The CDR3 runs to 18 residues. CDR3 residues: CASSTGQGRGVANEKLFF. CDR3 DNA sequence: TGTGCCAGCAGCACCGGACAGGGTAGGGGGGTGGCTAATGAAAAACTGTTTTTT.

The V gene is TRBV27, the J gene TRBJ1-6, with 8 bases matching TRBD1. The germline V gene has CDR1 MNHEY and CDR2 SMNVEV (reference sequence). The CDR3 loop spans 17 amino acids. V lost 2 bases, J lost 3 bases, and 6 bases stayed unmatched. The CDR3: CASSLVGTGGYNSPLHF. The DNA of the CDR3 is TGTGCCAGCAGTTTAGTGGGTACAGGGGGCTATAATTCACCCCTCCACTTT.

V usage is TRBV6-4 and J usage is TRBJ2-1; D uncertain. The CDR3 is 13 residues long. V lost 2 bases and J 6 bases, leaving 8 bases between the germline ends. Germline CDR1 MRHNA, CDR2 SNTAGT. The CDR3 region is CASSDGTVNEQFF. In nucleotides, the CDR3 is TGTGCCAGCAGTGACGGCACAGTCAATGAGCAGTTCTTC.

The rearrangement links TRBV10-3 to TRBJ2-1, with 11 bases aligning to TRBD2. The CDR3 runs 16 residues. CDR1 and CDR2 (germline): ENHRY, SYGVKD. V gave up 7 bases and J gave up 4 bases; unmatched junction bases: 9. The CDR3, as DNA: TGTGCCATCAAGGGGTTGGGGACTAGCGGTTACAATGAGCAGTTCTTC. Protein product: CAIKGLGTSGYNEQFF.

The chain couples TRBV28 to TRBJ2-2; 7 bases line up with TRBD2. CDR1 and CDR2 from the germline V gene are MDHEN and SYDVKM. V shed 5 bases and J 0 bases; nucleotides not matched to a gene: 3. The CDR3 contains 15 residues. CDR3 region: CASSKLASNTGELFF. In DNA, the CDR3 is TGTGCCAGCAGTAAACTAGCGTCGAACACCGGGGAGCTGTTTTTT.

This clone was counted a few times. This chain uses TRBV19 with TRBJ2-2; D call uncertain. V lost 3 bases and J 1 base, leaving 6 bases between the germline ends. The CDR3 runs to 14 residues. Germline V gene lookup returns CDR1 LNHDA and CDR2 SQIVND (reference sequence). For the CDR3, the DNA is TGTGCCAGTAGTATCGACGTGAACACCGGGGAGCTGTTTTTT. Residues: CASSIDVNTGELFF.

This chain uses TRBV7-2 with TRBJ2-5; no firm D call. There are 15 residues in the CDR3. V gave up 1 base and J gave up 5 bases, with 14 bases separating them. CDR1 SGHTA and CDR2 FQGNSA come from the germline V gene. The CDR3 sequence: CASSLGRAVRETQYF. CDR3 coding DNA: TGTGCCAGCAGCTTAGGAAGGGCAGTGCGGGAGACCCAGTACTTC.

The V and J genes are TRBV7-7 and TRBJ1-3; a possible D gene is TRBD1 (5 bases). The V and J ends lost 2 bases and 2 bases respectively, with 19 bases between them. CDR1 and CDR2 from the germline V gene are SSHAT and FNYEAQ (reference sequence). CDR3 length equals 18 residues. The CDR3 region has the DNA TGTGCCAGCAGCTTAAACCCTCTGGGCCAGGGAACTGGAAACACCATATATTTT. It translates to CASSLNPLGQGTGNTIYF.

The gene calls are TRBV28 and TRBJ2-7; the D is unclear. Between the trimmed V and J ends, which lost 2 bases and 4 bases, there was a span of 6 bases. This CDR3 has 12 amino acids. Germline-derived CDR1 and CDR2 are MDHEN and SYDVKM. CDR3 residues: CASSLLQYEQYF. CDR3 nucleotide sequence: TGTGCCAGCAGTTTACTGCAATACGAGCAGTACTTC.

V and J are TRBV28 and TRBJ1-2; D perhaps matches TRBD1 (5 bases). Germline CDR1 and CDR2: MDHEN and SYDVKM. Trimming took off 1 base at V and 2 bases at J, with 8 bases between the two ends. This CDR3 has 14 residues. This CDR3 is CASSLYAGNYGYTF. The CDR3, as DNA: TGTGCCAGCAGTTTATACGCAGGGAACTATGGCTACACCTTC.